This T cell receptor (beta chain) was recovered during a study of blood T cell repertoires in COVID-19. Turning to the study itself: The study drew acute and convalescent COVID-19 samples from the United States, Italy and Spain. From T cells, B-cell-depleted T cells, or PBMCs came the material, which was cDNA or gDNA.

The germline V and J ends were trimmed by 2 bases and 3 bases, with 5 bases remaining between them. The germline V gene encodes CDR1 MDHEN and CDR2 SYDVKM. This CDR3 is 14 amino acids long. Methods used by the authors: For nucleated cells, counts were estimated from reference gene primer amplification. Measured with immunoSEQ multiplex PCR; TCRdb has only the in-frame clones, and not every one. The DNA gave D and trimming, while V, J and clone size come from that table. In the table there are some 200,000 clones, more than 75% of which are singletons. The receptor's source is a man aged 45-65 years who had recovered from COVID-19. This chain connects TRBV28 to TRBJ2-6; D is unresolved. The specimen was peripheral blood. The CDR3 DNA follows: TGTGCCAGCAGTTTACCGGGTGGGGCCAACGTCCTGACTTTC. This encodes CASSLPGGANVLTF.